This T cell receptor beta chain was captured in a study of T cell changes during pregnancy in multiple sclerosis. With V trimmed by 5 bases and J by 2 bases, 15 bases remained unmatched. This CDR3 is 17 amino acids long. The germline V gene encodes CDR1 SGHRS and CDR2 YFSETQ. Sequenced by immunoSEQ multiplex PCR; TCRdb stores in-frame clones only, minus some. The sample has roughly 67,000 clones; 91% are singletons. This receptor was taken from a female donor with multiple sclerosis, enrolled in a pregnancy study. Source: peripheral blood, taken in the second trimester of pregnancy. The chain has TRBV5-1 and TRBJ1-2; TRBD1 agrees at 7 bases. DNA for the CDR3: TGCGCCAGCAGTGCGTCCTCCAACAGGGGTCTCAACTATGGCTACACCTTC. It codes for CASSASSNRGLNYGYTF.